This T cell receptor beta chain appears in the sequencing data of a study of cytomegalovirus exposure and HLA in healthy donors. A note on this clone: Its target is not known.

PCR involved 60 Vbeta and 13 Jbeta primers. Generated by immunoSEQ multiplex PCR, the TCRdb table keeps only in-frame clones and is missing some. The sample has 150,000 to 200,000 clones, 77% seen once; the top ten hold roughly 7.5%. Unrecorded immune exposures were likely, despite nominal health at sampling. Study-wide results and limits: Researchers counted around 180 TCR beta chains as cytomegalovirus-associated.

This CDR3 has 16 residues. The J segment lost 2 bases and the V segment lost 0 bases, leaving 7 bases of the junction unmatched. The V gene's germline CDR1 is SGHRS and CDR2 YFSETQ. Sequencing input: PBMCs. The sequence came from a male donor in good health and CMV-seropositive. This chain links TRBV5-1 with TRBJ2-5; the match to TRBD2 covers 7 bases. This CDR3 reads CASSLGGGLTQETQYF. As DNA, the CDR3 is TGCGCCAGCAGCTTGGGGGGGGGACTAACTCAAGAGACCCAGTACTTC.